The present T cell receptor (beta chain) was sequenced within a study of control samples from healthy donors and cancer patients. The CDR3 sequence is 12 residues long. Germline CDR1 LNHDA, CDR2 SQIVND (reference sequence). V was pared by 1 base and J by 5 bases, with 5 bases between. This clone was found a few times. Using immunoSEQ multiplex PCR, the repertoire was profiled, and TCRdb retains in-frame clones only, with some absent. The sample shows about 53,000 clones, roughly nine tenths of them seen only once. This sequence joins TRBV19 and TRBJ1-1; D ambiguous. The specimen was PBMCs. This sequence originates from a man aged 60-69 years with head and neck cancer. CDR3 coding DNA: TGTGCCAGTAGTATAGGACGGACTGAAGCTTTCTTT. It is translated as CASSIGRTEAFF.